The T cell receptor beta chain under discussion was sequenced for a study of blood T cell repertoires in COVID-19. Study overall: In each case, the material was cDNA or gDNA derived from T cells, B-cell-depleted T cells, or PBMCs.

V dropped 6 bases and J dropped 6 bases, with 23 bases sitting between them. CDR1 MDHEN and CDR2 SYDVKM come from the germline V gene. This CDR3 spans 17 amino acids. Clones were read by immunoSEQ multiplex PCR, and TCRdb kept only the in-frame ones, dropping some. The sample holds approximately 210,000 clones; about 90% are singletons and the top ten take around 1.4%. The J gene is TRBJ2-2, the V gene TRBV28, with a possible D match to TRBD1 (6 bases). This receptor was taken from a young man with active or convalescent COVID-19. Sequencing was carried out using peripheral blood. This CDR3 is CASSKLIGGPGAGELFF. CDR3 sequence (DNA): TGTGCCAGCAGCAAACTTATAGGAGGACCAGGGGCCGGGGAGCTGTTTTTT. Complete variable domain (other parts from reference TRBV28 and TRBJ2-2): DVKVTQSSRYLVKRTGEKVFLECVQDMDHENMFWYRQDPGLGLRLIYFSYDVKMKEKGDIPEGYSVSREKKERFSLILESASTNQTSMYLCASSKLIGGPGAGELFFGEGSRLTVL.